Listed below are T cell receptor beta chains from one sample, sequenced in a study of OX40 agonist ivuxolimab in advanced cancers. Libraries were prepared by immunoSEQ multiplex PCR; TCRdb keeps only in-frame clonotypes and omits some of them. The sample carries some 40,000 clones, approximately 78% recorded once. The sequencing here drew on CD4+ or CD8+ T cells sorted from blood, taken in a trial of the OX40 agonist ivuxolimab. The receptors originated from an adult with an advanced solid tumor such as melanoma, head and neck, liver or kidney cancer. The CDR3 runs from the conserved cysteine through the conserved F or W. Rows give clone size only sometimes, using once, few, many, or a class for an expanded clone.

J gene	V gene	clone size	CDR3 protein
TRBJ1-2	TRBV7-9	-	CASSLADRTYGYTF
TRBJ2-7	TRBV7-2	-	CASSLQTSGGIYEQYF
TRBJ2-2	TRBV6-5	-	CASSYSGETGELFF
TRBJ2-2	TRBV11-3	-	CASSSSFGGDTGELFF
TRBJ2-5	TRBV29-1	-	CSVEGGAHQETQYF
TRBJ1-2	TRBV6-6	-	CASSPTGPRYGYTF
TRBJ1-2	TRBV13	-	CASSLGRGHVVGYTF
TRBJ1-1	TRBV5-4	-	CASSLLNTEAFF
TRBJ2-2	TRBV7-3	once	CASSYRRDGELFF
TRBJ2-1	TRBV7-9	-	CASSPSPPFHEQFF
TRBJ2-7	TRBV5-4	once	CASSLPASYEQYF
TRBJ2-1	TRBV4-2	-	CASSQVGGSLHNEQFF
TRBJ2-1	TRBV27	once	CASSLSGSYSYNEQFF
TRBJ2-7	TRBV11-1	-	CASSPSHTYEQYF
TRBJ2-7	TRBV30	-	CAWSRGGSSYEQYF
TRBJ1-5	TRBV29-1	few	CSVSDGLLGNQPQHF
TRBJ1-5	TRBV19	-	CASSRNSGGNQPQHF
TRBJ2-5	TRBV4-3	-	CASSQVGSQETQYF
TRBJ1-1	TRBV7-9	-	CASRTSGTGGTEAFF
TRBJ2-3	TRBV5-1	few	CASSPGHETDTQYF
TRBJ1-1	TRBV6-5	-	CASSYLTATEAFF
TRBJ2-7	TRBV18	-	CASSPLTTGFNEQYF
TRBJ2-7	TRBV27	-	CASSRSGQIYEQYF
TRBJ2-7	TRBV6-1	-	CASSAGLRYEQYF
TRBJ1-5	TRBV12-5	-	CASGLGQGANQPQHF
TRBJ2-1	TRBV27	few	CASSLSGNYNEQFF
TRBJ1-5	TRBV7-2	few	CASSVQSNQPQHF
TRBJ2-3	TRBV18	-	CASSPPSNTQYF
TRBJ1-4	TRBV7-3	-	CASSAEGSQKLFF
TRBJ2-2	TRBV25-1	few	CASSAYVTGELFF
TRBJ2-2	TRBV7-7	few	CASSLAPVGATTGELFF
TRBJ2-7	TRBV11-2	once	CASSLDERYEQYF
TRBJ2-2	TRBV29-1	-	CSVEGRDRLSGELFF
TRBJ2-7	TRBV4-1	-	CASSQVDRDSYEQYF
TRBJ1-2	TRBV29-1	-	CSSDTGGNGYTF
TRBJ2-3	TRBV29-1	-	CSLSSRDASDTQYF
TRBJ2-1	TRBV10-3	-	CAISDVNRYNEQFF
TRBJ2-3	TRBV4-1	few	CASSQEGGPADTQYF
TRBJ2-5	TRBV7-6	-	CASSFRGDLQETQYF
TRBJ2-7	TRBV19	-	CASSAGTGAYEQYF
TRBJ2-6	TRBV27	-	CASSGGTGIWANVLTF
TRBJ1-1	TRBV6-5	-	CATRDRGNTEAFF
TRBJ1-1	TRBV5-1	-	CASSTGQYLNTEAFF
TRBJ2-1	TRBV27	-	CASSLSWANEQFF